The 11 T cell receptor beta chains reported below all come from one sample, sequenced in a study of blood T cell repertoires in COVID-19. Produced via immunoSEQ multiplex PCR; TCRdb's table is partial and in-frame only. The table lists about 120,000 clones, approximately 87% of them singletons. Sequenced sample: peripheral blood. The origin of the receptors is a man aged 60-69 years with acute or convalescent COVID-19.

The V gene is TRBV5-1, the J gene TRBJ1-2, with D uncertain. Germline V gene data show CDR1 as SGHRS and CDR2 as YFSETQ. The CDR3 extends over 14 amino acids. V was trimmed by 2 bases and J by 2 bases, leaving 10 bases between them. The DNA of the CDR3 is TGCGCCAGCAGCTTTACAAGTACCAACTATGGCTACACCTTC. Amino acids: CASSFTSTNYGYTF.

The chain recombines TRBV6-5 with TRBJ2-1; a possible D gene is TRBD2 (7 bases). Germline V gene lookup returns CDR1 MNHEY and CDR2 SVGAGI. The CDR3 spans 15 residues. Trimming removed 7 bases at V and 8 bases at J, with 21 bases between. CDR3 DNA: TGTGCCAGCACCATTAGGGACCGGGGGGCGGATGAGCAGTTCTTC. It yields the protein CASTIRDRGADEQFF.

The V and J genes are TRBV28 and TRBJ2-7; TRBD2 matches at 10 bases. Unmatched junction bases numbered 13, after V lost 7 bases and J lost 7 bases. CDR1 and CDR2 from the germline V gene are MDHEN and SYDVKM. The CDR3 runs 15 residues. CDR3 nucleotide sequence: TGTGCCAGCATCCTTAGCGGGGGGCAGGCGGGTGAGCAGTACTTC. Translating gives CASILSGGQAGEQYF.

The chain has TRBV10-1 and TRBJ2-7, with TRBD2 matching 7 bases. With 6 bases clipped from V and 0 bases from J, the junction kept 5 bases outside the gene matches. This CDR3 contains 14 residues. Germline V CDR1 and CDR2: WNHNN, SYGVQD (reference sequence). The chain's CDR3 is CASSLAEHSYEQYF. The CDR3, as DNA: TGCGCCAGCAGCCTAGCGGAACACTCCTACGAGCAGTACTTC.

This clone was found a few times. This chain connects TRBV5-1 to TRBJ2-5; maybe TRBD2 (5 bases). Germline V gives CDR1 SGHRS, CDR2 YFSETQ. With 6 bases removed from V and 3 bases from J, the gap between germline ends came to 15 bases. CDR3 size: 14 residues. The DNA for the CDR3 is TGCGCCAGCAACGGGTTGGAGGCGGAAGAGACCCAGTACTTC. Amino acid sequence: CASNGLEAEETQYF.

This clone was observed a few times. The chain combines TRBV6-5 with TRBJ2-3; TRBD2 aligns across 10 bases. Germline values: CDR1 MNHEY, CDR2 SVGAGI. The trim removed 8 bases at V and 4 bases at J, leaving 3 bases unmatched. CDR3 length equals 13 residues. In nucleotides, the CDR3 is TGTGCCAGCCGTCTAGCGGGAGCAGATACGCAGTATTTT. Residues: CASRLAGADTQYF.

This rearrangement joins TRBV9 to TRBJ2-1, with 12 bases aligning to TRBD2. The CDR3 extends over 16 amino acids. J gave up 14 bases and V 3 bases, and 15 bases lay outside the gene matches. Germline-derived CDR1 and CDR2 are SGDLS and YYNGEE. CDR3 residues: CASSATPTSGSSGEFF. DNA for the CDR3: TGTGCCAGCAGCGCCACCCCGACTAGCGGGAGCTCCGGAGAGTTCTTC.

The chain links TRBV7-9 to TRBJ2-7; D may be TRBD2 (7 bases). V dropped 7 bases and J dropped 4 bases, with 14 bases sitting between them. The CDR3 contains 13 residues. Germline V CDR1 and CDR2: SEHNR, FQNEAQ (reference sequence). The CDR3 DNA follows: TGTGCCAGCACCAACGGGGGGCAGTACGAGCAGTACTTC. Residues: CASTNGGQYEQYF.

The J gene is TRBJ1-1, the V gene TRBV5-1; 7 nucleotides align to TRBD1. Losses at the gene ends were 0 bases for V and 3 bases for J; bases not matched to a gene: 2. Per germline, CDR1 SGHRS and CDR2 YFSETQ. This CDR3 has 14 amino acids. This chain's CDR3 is CASSLGTGDTEAFF. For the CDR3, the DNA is TGCGCCAGCAGCTTGGGAACAGGGGACACTGAAGCTTTCTTT. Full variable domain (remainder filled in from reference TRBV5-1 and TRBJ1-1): KAGVTQTPRYLIKTRGQQVTLSCSPISGHRSVSWYQQTPGQGLQFLFEYFSETQRNKGNFPGRFSGRQFSNSRSEMNVSTLELGDSALYLCASSLGTGDTEAFFGQGTRLTVV.

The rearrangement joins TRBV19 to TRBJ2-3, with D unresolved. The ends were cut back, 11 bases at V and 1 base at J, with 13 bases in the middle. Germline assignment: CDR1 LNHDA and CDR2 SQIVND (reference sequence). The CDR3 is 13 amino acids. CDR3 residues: CASAGSGTDTQYF. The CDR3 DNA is TGTGCCTCCGCAGGATCGGGCACAGATACGCAGTATTTT.

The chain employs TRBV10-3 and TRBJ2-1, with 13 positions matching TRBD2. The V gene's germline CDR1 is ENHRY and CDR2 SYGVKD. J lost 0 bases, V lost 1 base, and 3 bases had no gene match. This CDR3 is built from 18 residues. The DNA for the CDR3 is TGTGCCATCAGTGAGTTCGGGACTAGCGGGGCCTCCTACAATGAGCAGTTCTTC. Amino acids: CAISEFGTSGASYNEQFF.